The T cell receptor beta chain described here comes from a study of blood T cell repertoires in COVID-19. Across the study: The United States, Italy and Spain supplied acute and convalescent COVID-19 samples.

There are 13 residues in the CDR3. Trimming cost V 4 bases and J 8 bases; bases outside gene matches: 4. Germline V CDR1 and CDR2: SGDLS, YYNGEE. The protocol was immunoSEQ multiplex PCR, while the TCRdb copy is restricted to in-frame clones and leaves out a portion. The data contain approximately 170,000 clones, around 80% of them singletons. This TCR was recovered from a man aged 55 to 70 with active or convalescent COVID-19. The rearrangement uses TRBV9 and TRBJ1-4; 8 nucleotides align to TRBD1. The sample was peripheral blood. This CDR3 reads CASSTTGVEKLFF. DNA of the CDR3: TGTGCCAGCAGCACGACAGGGGTAGAAAAACTGTTTTTT.